The 18 T cell receptor beta chains below come from one sample, sequenced in a study of graft-versus-host responses after intestinal transplantation. These receptors' antigens are unknown. Using immunoSEQ multiplex PCR, the repertoire was profiled, and TCRdb retains in-frame clones only, with some absent. Of about 92,000 clones listed, 90% to 95% are singletons. The sample here was unstimulated CD8+ T cells sorted from spleen or lymph node cells, taken before intestinal transplant. Source of these receptors: a human donor who received an intestinal transplant.

V is TRBV28 and J is TRBJ2-1; TRBD2 matches 13 bases. The V segment lost 6 bases and the J segment 9 bases; nucleotides outside the gene matches: 8. CDR3 length: 15 amino acids. Germline-derived CDR1 and CDR2 are MDHEN and SYDVKM. CDR3 loop: CASSRTSGRAIEQFF. CDR3 DNA: TGTGCCAGCAGCCGCACTAGCGGGAGGGCCATTGAGCAGTTCTTC.

The rearrangement uses TRBV7-6 and TRBJ2-3, with no clear D. This CDR3 has 15 amino acids. CDR1 is SGHVS, CDR2 FNYEAQ, per germline. V was trimmed by 1 base and J by 2 bases, leaving 10 bases between them. The CDR3 DNA sequence: TGTGCCAGCAGCTTAGGGCTGACCTTCACAGATACGCAGTATTTT. Translated, it gives CASSLGLTFTDTQYF. The full variable domain, with the rest looked up from reference TRBV7-6 and TRBJ2-3, is GAGVSQSPRYKVTKRGQDVALRCDPISGHVSLYWYRQALGQGPEFLTYFNYEAQQDKSGLPNDRFSAERPEGSISTLTIQRTEQRDSAMYRCASSLGLTFTDTQYFGPGTRLTVL.

CDR3 amino acids: CASSSPPYEQYF. Here the CDR3 DNA reads TGCGCCAGCAGCTCACCCCCCTACGAGCAGTACTTC. The chain combines TRBV5-1 with TRBJ2-7; D not certain. CDR3 size: 12 residues. CDR1 and CDR2 from the germline V gene are SGHRS and YFSETQ. V lost 3 bases and J 2 bases, leaving 6 bases between the germline ends.

There are a few counts of this clone. V and J are TRBV19 and TRBJ1-2; the D is unclear. Trimming removed 1 base at V and 8 bases at J, with 14 bases between. CDR1 and CDR2 (germline): LNHDA, SQIVND (reference sequence). This CDR3 comprises 14 residues. The CDR3, as DNA: TGTGCCAGTAGTATAGGAGGAAGGATCTACGGCTACACCTTC. It is translated as CASSIGGRIYGYTF.

V usage is TRBV28 and J usage is TRBJ2-7; 11 bases fit TRBD1. From germline, CDR1 is MDHEN and CDR2 SYDVKM. The trim removed 5 bases at V and 4 bases at J, leaving 13 bases unmatched. The CDR3 has 17 residues. As DNA, the CDR3 is TGTGCCAGCAGTCCCGCAACCGGGACAGGGGGGGCGTACGAGCAGTACTTC. The encoded protein is CASSPATGTGGAYEQYF.

This clone was seen just once. Here the CDR3 DNA reads TGTGCCAGCAGTTATAGCGGTAGCTCCTACAATGAGCAGTTCTTC. Translating gives CASSYSGSSYNEQFF. This chain connects TRBV6-5 to TRBJ2-1, with a weak D call TRBD2 (6 bases). Trimming pared 3 bases from V and 0 bases from J, leaving 9 bases between. Per the germline V gene, CDR1 is MNHEY and CDR2 is SVGAGI. CDR3 length: 15 amino acids.

The chain combines TRBV19 with TRBJ2-3, with D perhaps TRBD1 or TRBD2 (5 bases each). Germline CDR1 is LNHDA and CDR2 is SQIVND (reference sequence). Between the trimmed V and J ends, which lost 8 bases and 0 bases, there was a span of 9 bases. The CDR3 length is 13 residues. CDR3 loop: CASEGPSTDTQYF. CDR3 sequence (DNA): TGTGCCAGTGAGGGACCTAGCACAGATACGCAGTATTTT.

This sequence joins TRBV4-1 and TRBJ1-4; no clear D. V lost 3 bases and J lost 8, with 16 bases in between. This CDR3 is 15 amino acids long. Looked up from germline, CDR1 is MGHRA and CDR2 is YSYEKL. In DNA, the CDR3 is TGCGCCAGCAGCCATGCGTTGGAGGTGGACGAAAAACTGTTTTTT. This encodes CASSHALEVDEKLFF.

V gene TRBV7-9 combines with J gene TRBJ2-2, with D perhaps matching TRBD2 (5 bases). CDR1 SEHNR and CDR2 FQNEAQ come from the germline V gene (reference sequence). The germline V and J ends were trimmed by 3 bases and 1 base, with 12 bases remaining between them. The CDR3 totals 16 residues. In DNA form, the CDR3 reads TGTGCCAGCAGCTTTAGCGTCGGGGTGAACACCGGGGAGCTGTTTTTT. Translation gives CASSFSVGVNTGELFF.

This clone was recorded only once. V is TRBV10-2 and J is TRBJ2-7; 14 bases are shared with TRBD2. The V gene end was trimmed by 3 bases and the J gene end by 2 bases; junction bases not matched to a gene: 15. Germline lookup yields CDR1 WSHSY and CDR2 SAAADI. The CDR3 runs 20 residues. CDR3 coding DNA: TGCGCCAGCAGTGAAGTTCTCGGGACTAGCGGGAGAGGGGTAACCTACGAGCAGTACTTC. It codes for CASSEVLGTSGRGVTYEQYF.

The rearrangement joins TRBV25-1 to TRBJ2-7; D unresolved. CDR1 MGHDK and CDR2 SYGVNS come from the germline V gene. The CDR3 has 17 residues. Trimming left V 2 bases short and J 4 bases short, with 21 bases between. The CDR3 reads CASSEGPVPQEYYEQYF. In nucleotides, the CDR3 is TGTGCCAGCAGTGAAGGACCGGTCCCTCAAGAATATTACGAGCAGTACTTC.

The chain employs TRBV27 and TRBJ1-5; no reliable D call. Germline CDR1 and CDR2: MNHEY and SMNVEV (reference sequence). There are 13 residues in the CDR3. V lost 5 bases, J lost 4 bases, and 9 bases lay in between. The CDR3 sequence: CASSPSGNQPQHF. DNA for the CDR3: TGTGCCAGCAGTCCGTCGGGGAATCAGCCCCAGCATTTT.

In this sample, this clone turned up a few times. The chain links TRBV19 to TRBJ1-4; 9 bases align to TRBD1. The CDR3 spans 16 residues. The V gene's germline CDR1 is LNHDA and CDR2 SQIVND (reference sequence). Germline trimming cut 11 bases from V and 5 bases from J; bases unmatched to any gene: 15. CDR3 sequence: CACRDREIRPNEKLFF. For the CDR3, the DNA is TGTGCCTGCCGGGACAGGGAAATTAGGCCGAATGAAAAACTGTTTTTT.

The chain recombines TRBV7-9 with TRBJ1-2, with TRBD1 matching 7 bases. The CDR3 has 14 residues. Germline V gene lookup returns CDR1 SEHNR and CDR2 FQNEAQ (reference sequence). Trimming took 6 bases from V and 7 from J; bases not matched to a gene: 11. The CDR3 loop is CASSPPGQPFGYTF. The DNA for the CDR3 is TGTGCCAGCAGTCCCCCGGGACAGCCTTTTGGCTACACCTTC.

The J gene is TRBJ2-3, the V gene TRBV10-3; D is ambiguous. V was shortened by 0 bases and J by 0 bases, with 4 bases between the two germline ends. The CDR3 totals 14 residues. Germline CDR1 is ENHRY and CDR2 is SYGVKD. CDR3 sequence (DNA): TGTGCCATCAGTGAGTCTCAGAGCACAGATACGCAGTATTTT. Translation: CAISESQSTDTQYF.

The V gene is TRBV5-1, the J gene TRBJ2-1, with 7 bases aligning to TRBD2. Unmatched junction bases numbered 9, after V lost 7 bases and J lost 5 bases. The germline V gene encodes CDR1 SGHRS and CDR2 YFSETQ. CDR3 size: 14 residues. In DNA form, the CDR3 reads TGCGCCAGCGCCTTGGCGGGGGTCGACAATGAGCAGTTCTTC. Translated: CASALAGVDNEQFF.

The chain employs TRBV5-6 and TRBJ2-1; D is ambiguous. V lost 0 bases to trimming and J lost 6 bases, with 7 bases between them. The CDR3 is 13 residues long. Germline V gene data show CDR1 as SGHDT and CDR2 as YYEEEE. The CDR3 sequence is CASSLGSTNEQFF. The CDR3 DNA sequence: TGTGCCAGCAGCTTGGGCTCCACCAATGAGCAGTTCTTC.

The sample holds one count of this clone. The chain recombines TRBV4-1 with TRBJ2-3; no definite D call. Germline V gene sequence: CDR1 MGHRA, CDR2 YSYEKL. This CDR3 comprises 13 residues. Deletions cut 0 bases from V and 2 bases from J, with 3 bases between. CDR3: CASSQDATDTQYF. The DNA for the CDR3 is TGCGCCAGCAGCCAAGATGCCACAGATACGCAGTATTTT.